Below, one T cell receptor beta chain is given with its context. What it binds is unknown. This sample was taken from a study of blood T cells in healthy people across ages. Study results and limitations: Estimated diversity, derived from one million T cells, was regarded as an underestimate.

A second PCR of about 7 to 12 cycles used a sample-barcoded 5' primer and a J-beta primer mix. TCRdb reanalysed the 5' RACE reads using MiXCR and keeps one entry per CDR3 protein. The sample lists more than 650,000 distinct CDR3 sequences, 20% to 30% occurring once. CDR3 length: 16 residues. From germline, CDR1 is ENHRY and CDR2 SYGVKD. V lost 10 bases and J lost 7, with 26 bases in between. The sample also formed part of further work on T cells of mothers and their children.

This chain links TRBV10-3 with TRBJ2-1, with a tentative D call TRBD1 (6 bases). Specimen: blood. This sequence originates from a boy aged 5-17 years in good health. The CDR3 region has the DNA TGTGCCACCCAATCAGCGAGAATCCTACAGGGTAATGAGCAGTTCTTC. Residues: CATQSARILQGNEQFF.